This T cell receptor (beta chain) was sequenced during a study of T cells in Graves' hyperthyroidism and ophthalmopathy. Trimming removed 6 bases from V and 5 bases from J, with 22 bases in between. This CDR3 spans 17 amino acids. CDR1 is MDHEN and CDR2 is SYDVKM in the germline V gene. General study points: Ophthalmopathy was model-predicted a median about 6.9 months pre-onset. A 13 V-J model separated ophthalmopathy from stable hyperthyroidism.

Diagnoses were established using clinical symptoms, serum thyroxine and TRAb, thyroid ultrasound and orbital computed tomography. In this sample, this clonotype turned up a few times. The antigen remains undetermined. TCR beta CDR3 regions were amplified from RNA transcripts. First-round RT-PCR with HTBI primers amplified the TCR CDR3 region. TCRdb recomputed calls from the multiplex PCR reads with MiXCR, one row per CDR3 protein. In the table there are 600,000 to 900,000 distinct CDR3 sequences, around 17% of which are singletons. Sequences were obtained from blood. The chain combines TRBV28 with TRBJ2-2, with D perhaps matching TRBD2 (6 bases). This clonotype was obtained from a man younger than 35 with Graves' hyperthyroidism. The CDR3 sequence: CASRIQKGLILTGELFF. Here the CDR3 DNA reads TGTGCCAGCAGGATTCAGAAGGGACTTATCCTAACCGGGGAGCTGTTTTTT.